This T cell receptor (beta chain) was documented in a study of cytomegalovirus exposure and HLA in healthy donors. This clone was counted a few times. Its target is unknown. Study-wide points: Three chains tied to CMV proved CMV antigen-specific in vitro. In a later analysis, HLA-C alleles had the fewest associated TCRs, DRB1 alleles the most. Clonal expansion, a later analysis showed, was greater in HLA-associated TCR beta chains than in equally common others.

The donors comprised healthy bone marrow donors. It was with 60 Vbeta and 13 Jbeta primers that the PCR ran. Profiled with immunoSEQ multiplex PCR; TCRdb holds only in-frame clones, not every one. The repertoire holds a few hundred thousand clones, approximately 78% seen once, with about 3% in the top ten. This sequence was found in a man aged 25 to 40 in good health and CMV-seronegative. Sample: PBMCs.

Here the CDR3 reads CASSYAPVGYTF. The CDR3 DNA reads TGTGCCAGCAGCTACGCCCCGGTTGGCTACACCTTC. The chain couples TRBV5-6 to TRBJ1-2; D is uncertain. The germline CDR1 and CDR2 sequences are SGHDT and YYEEEE. The CDR3 is 12 residues long. Trimming shortened V by 3 bases and J by 7 bases, and 10 bases separated the two germline ends.